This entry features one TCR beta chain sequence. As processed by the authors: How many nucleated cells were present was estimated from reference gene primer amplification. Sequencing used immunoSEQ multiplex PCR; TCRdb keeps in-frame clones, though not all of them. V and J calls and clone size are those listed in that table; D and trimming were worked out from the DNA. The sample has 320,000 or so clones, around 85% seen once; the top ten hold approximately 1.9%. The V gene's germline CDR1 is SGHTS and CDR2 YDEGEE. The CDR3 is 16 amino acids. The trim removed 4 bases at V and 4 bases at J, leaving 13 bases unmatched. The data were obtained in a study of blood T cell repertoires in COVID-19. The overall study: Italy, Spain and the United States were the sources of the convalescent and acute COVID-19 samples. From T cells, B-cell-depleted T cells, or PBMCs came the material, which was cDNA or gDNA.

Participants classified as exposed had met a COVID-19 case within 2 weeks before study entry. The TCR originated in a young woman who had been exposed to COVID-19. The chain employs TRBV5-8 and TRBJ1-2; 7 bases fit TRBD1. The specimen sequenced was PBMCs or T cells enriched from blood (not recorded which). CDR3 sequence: CASSSRQGTLVYGYTF. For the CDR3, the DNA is TGTGCCAGCAGCAGCCGACAGGGAACGTTGGTCTATGGCTACACCTTC.